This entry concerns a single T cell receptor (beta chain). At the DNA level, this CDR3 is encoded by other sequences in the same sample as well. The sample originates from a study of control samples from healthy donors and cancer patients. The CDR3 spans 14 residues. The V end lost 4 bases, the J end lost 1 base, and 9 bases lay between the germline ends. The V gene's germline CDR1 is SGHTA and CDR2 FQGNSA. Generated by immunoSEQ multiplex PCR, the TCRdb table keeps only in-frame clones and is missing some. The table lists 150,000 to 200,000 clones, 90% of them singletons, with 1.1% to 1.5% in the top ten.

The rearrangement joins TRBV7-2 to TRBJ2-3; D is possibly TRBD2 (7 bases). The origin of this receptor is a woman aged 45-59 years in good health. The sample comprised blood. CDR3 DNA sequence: TGTGCCAGCAGCTCCGGGGGGCGCACAGATACGCAGTATTTT. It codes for CASSSGGRTDTQYF.